These 9 T cell receptor beta chains came from one sample sequenced in a study of T cell changes during pregnancy in multiple sclerosis. Profiling relied on immunoSEQ multiplex PCR, and the TCRdb table lists in-frame clones only, not all of them. The sample holds fewer than 85,000 clones, roughly 92% seen once. Sequences were derived from peripheral blood, sampled in the second trimester of pregnancy. The receptors originated from a female donor with multiple sclerosis, enrolled in a pregnancy study.

Of note for this clone: Other DNA sequences from this sample encode an identical CDR3 as well. The chain employs TRBV28 and TRBJ1-4, with TRBD1 matching over 9 bases. V lost 6 bases to trimming and J lost 6 bases; unmatched junction nucleotides: 8. The germline V gene has CDR1 MDHEN and CDR2 SYDVKM. The CDR3 runs to 15 residues. The CDR3 DNA follows: TGTGCCAGCAGCCCGGGGGGGGACAGGGATGAAAAACTGTTTTTT. Translation gives CASSPGGDRDEKLFF.

V is TRBV5-4 and J is TRBJ1-1, with 9 bases lining up with TRBD1. Germline loops: CDR1 SGHNT, CDR2 YYREEE (reference sequence). The CDR3 extends over 17 amino acids. The ends lost 4 bases at V and 1 base at J; junction bases unmatched: 11. The DNA of the CDR3 is TGTGCCAGCAGCCGAGGGACAGGGCCTGGCTGGAACACTGAAGCTTTCTTT. It codes for CASSRGTGPGWNTEAFF.

The chain is built from TRBV9 and TRBJ2-2; 8 nucleotides match TRBD2. V trimming: 4 bases; J trimming: 3 bases; junction bases outside the gene matches: 11. The CDR3 runs 17 residues. Germline CDR1 is SGDLS and CDR2 is YYNGEE. In nucleotides, the CDR3 is TGTGCCAGCAGCCCTCAGGCCCGGGGGGGGGACACCGGGGAGCTGTTTTTT. Protein sequence: CASSPQARGGDTGELFF.

This sequence joins TRBV10-2 and TRBJ2-2, with 8 bases identical to TRBD1. The CDR3 runs 13 residues. The V gene's germline CDR1 is WSHSY and CDR2 SAAADI. J gave up 6 bases and V 4 bases, and 1 base lay outside the gene matches. The CDR3 sequence: CASSVQGAGELFF. As DNA, the CDR3 is TGCGCCAGCAGTGTACAGGGGGCCGGGGAGCTGTTTTTT.

The chain carries TRBV4-1 and TRBJ2-7; tentatively, D is TRBD1 (5 bases). V was shortened by 0 bases and J by 5 bases, with 14 bases between the two germline ends. Germline CDR1 and CDR2: MGHRA and YSYEKL. The length of the CDR3 is 15 residues. CDR3 in DNA: TGCGCCAGCAGCCAAGATACAGGAGAGACCAACGAGCAGTACTTC. The encoded protein is CASSQDTGETNEQYF.

The chain uses TRBV28 and TRBJ2-5, with D perhaps matching TRBD2 (7 bases). Germline lookup yields CDR1 MDHEN and CDR2 SYDVKM. The CDR3 length is 15 residues. V was cut by 5 bases and J by 5 bases, with 18 bases left in between. The CDR3 nucleotides read TGTGCCAGCAGTAGGGGGGGCAGGTCGGGCGAGACCCAGTACTTC. Protein: CASSRGGRSGETQYF.

As DNA, the CDR3 is TGTGCCTGGAGTCTATTAACCTACGAGCAGTACTTC. It codes for CAWSLLTYEQYF. J is TRBJ2-7 and V is TRBV30; D ambiguous. In germline, CDR1 is GTSNPN, CDR2 SVGIG (reference sequence). The CDR3 runs 12 residues. The V end lost 2 bases, the J end lost 2 bases, and 7 bases lay between the germline ends.

This clone was counted once. This chain uses TRBV5-1 with TRBJ2-5; 7 bases are shared with TRBD2. There are 15 residues in the CDR3. The germline V gene encodes CDR1 SGHRS and CDR2 YFSETQ. J gave up 2 bases and V 6 bases, and 10 bases lay outside the gene matches. CDR3 nucleotide sequence: TGCGCCAGCAACTTCCTAGGGCGGGAGCAAGAGACCCAGTACTTC. As protein: CASNFLGREQETQYF.

CDR3: CASSFVENGETQYF. CDR3 nucleotide sequence: TGTGCCAGCAGTTTCGTGGAGAACGGAGAGACCCAGTACTTC. The chain employs TRBV28 and TRBJ2-5; D call uncertain. The germline V and J ends were trimmed by 3 bases and 4 bases, with 12 bases remaining between them. Looked up from germline, CDR1 is MDHEN and CDR2 is SYDVKM. The CDR3 length is 14 residues. The whole variable domain, remainder taken from reference TRBV28 and TRBJ2-5, is DVKVTQSSRYLVKRTGEKVFLECVQDMDHENMFWYRQDPGLGLRLIYFSYDVKMKEKGDIPEGYSVSREKKERFSLILESASTNQTSMYLCASSFVENGETQYFGPGTRLLVL.